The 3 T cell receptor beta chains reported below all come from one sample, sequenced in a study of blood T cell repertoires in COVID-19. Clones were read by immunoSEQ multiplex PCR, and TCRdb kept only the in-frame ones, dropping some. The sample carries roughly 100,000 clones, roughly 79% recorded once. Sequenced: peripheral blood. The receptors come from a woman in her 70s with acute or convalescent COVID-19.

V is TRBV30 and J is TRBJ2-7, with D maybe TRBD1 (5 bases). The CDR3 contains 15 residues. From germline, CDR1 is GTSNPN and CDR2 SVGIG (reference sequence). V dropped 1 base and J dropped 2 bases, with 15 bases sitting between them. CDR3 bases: TGTGCCTGGAGTGACCAGGGTAGAGGAACCTACGAGCAGTACTTC. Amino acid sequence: CAWSDQGRGTYEQYF.

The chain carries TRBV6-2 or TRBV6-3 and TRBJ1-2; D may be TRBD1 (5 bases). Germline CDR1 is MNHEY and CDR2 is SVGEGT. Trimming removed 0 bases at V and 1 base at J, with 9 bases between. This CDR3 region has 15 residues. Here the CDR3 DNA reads TGTGCCAGCAGTTACTCCGGGGGTCGTAACTATGGCTACACCTTC. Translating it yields CASSYSGGRNYGYTF.

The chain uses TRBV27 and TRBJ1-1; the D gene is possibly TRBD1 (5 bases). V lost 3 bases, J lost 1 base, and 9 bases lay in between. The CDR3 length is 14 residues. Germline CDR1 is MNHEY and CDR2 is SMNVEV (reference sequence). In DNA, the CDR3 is TGTGCCAGCAGTTTTAGCAGGGCGAACACTGAAGCTTTCTTT. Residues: CASSFSRANTEAFF.